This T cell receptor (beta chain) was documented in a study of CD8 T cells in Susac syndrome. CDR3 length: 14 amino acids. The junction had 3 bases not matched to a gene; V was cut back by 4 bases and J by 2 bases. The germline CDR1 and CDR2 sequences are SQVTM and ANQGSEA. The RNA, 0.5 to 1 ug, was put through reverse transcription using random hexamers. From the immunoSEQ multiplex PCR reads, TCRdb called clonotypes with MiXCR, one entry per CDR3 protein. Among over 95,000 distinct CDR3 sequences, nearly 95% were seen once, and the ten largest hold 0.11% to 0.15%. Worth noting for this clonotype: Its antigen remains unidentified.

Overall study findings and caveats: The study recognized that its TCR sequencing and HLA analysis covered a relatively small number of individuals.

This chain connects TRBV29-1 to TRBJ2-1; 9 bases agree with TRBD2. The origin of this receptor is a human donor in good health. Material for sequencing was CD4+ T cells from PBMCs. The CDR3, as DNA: TGCAGCGTTGTAGCGGGAGTCGCCTACAATGAGCAGTTCTTC. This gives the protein CSVVAGVAYNEQFF.